The rows below give T cell receptor beta chains drawn from one sample of a study of OX40 agonist ivuxolimab in advanced cancers. The assay was immunoSEQ multiplex PCR, and TCRdb's table has in-frame clones only and misses some. The repertoire holds approximately 76,000 clones, with approximately 86% as singletons. The source was CD4+ or CD8+ T cells sorted from blood, collected in a trial of the OX40 agonist ivuxolimab. These receptors were taken from an adult with an advanced solid tumor such as melanoma, head and neck, liver or kidney cancer. CDR3s include the opening cysteine and the closing phenylalanine or tryptophan. A D gene is named only where the DNA matches it firmly. Only some rows state a clone size, as once, few, many or a class for expanded clones.

cdr3_aa,cdr3_nt,clone_size,d_call,j_call,v_call
CASSLSDRGYEQYF,TGTGCCAGCAGTTTATCTGACCGAGGCTACGAGCAGTACTTC,-,-,TRBJ2-7,TRBV28
CASSPRRTADTQYF,TGTGCCAGCAGTCCAAGAAGGACCGCAGATACGCAGTATTTT,-,-,TRBJ2-3,TRBV5-6
CASSLGRGLRNYGYTF,TGTGCCAGCAGTTTGGGCAGGGGCCTCCGGAACTATGGCTACACCTTC,-,-,TRBJ1-2,TRBV6-5
CASSFGDTQYF,TGTGCCAGCAGCTTCGGAGATACGCAGTATTTT,-,-,TRBJ2-3,TRBV7-2
CSVVSSGRAVEQFF,TGCAGCGTTGTGAGTAGCGGGAGGGCCGTTGAGCAGTTCTTC,-,TRBD2,TRBJ2-1,TRBV29-1
CASSIRGEETQYF,TGTGCCAGTAGTATTAGGGGAGAGGAGACCCAGTACTTC,-,-,TRBJ2-5,TRBV19
CASRTPGGNQPQHF,TGTGCCAGTAGGACACCAGGGGGCAATCAGCCCCAGCATTTT,-,-,TRBJ1-5,TRBV19
CASSALGVGTYEQYF,TGTGCCAGCAGCGCCCTCGGGGTAGGGACCTACGAGCAGTACTTC,-,-,TRBJ2-7,TRBV6-5
CASSLDGQGRYEQYF,TGCGCCAGCAGCTTGGACGGACAGGGCCGATACGAGCAGTACTTC,-,TRBD1,TRBJ2-7,TRBV5-1
CSASSNEQFF,TGCAGTGCTAGTTCCAATGAGCAGTTCTTC,-,-,TRBJ2-1,TRBV20-1
CASSHTSGVNNEQFF,TGCGCCAGCAGCCACACTAGCGGGGTGAACAATGAGCAGTTCTTC,-,TRBD2,TRBJ2-1,TRBV10-1
CASSLSLGGAGRDYGYTF,TGTGCCAGCAGTTTAAGTCTCGGGGGGGCCGGGAGAGATTATGGCTACACCTTC,-,-,TRBJ1-2,TRBV28
CASSVSGGRYNEQFF,TGTGCCAGCAGCGTGAGCGGGGGGCGCTACAATGAGCAGTTCTTC,once,TRBD2,TRBJ2-1,TRBV11-3
CASSLASRDTQYF,TGTGCCAGCAGCTTGGCCAGCCGGGATACGCAGTATTTT,-,-,TRBJ2-3,TRBV7-9
CASSPARTGRADTQYF,TGTGCCAGTAGTCCCGCGCGGACAGGTCGGGCAGATACGCAGTATTTT,-,TRBD1,TRBJ2-3,TRBV19
CASSTQGPSGNTIYF,TGTGCCAGCAGTACCCAAGGACCCTCTGGAAACACCATATATTTT,-,-,TRBJ1-3,TRBV28
CASSQESGSAYEQYF,TGTGCCAGCAGCCAAGAGTCGGGAAGCGCGTACGAGCAGTACTTC,-,-,TRBJ2-7,TRBV4-2
CATSNFDRVSNQPQHF,TGTGCCACCAGCAACTTCGACAGGGTGAGCAATCAGCCCCAGCATTTT,-,TRBD1,TRBJ1-5,TRBV15
CASSLIGPSGNTIYF,TGTGCCAGCAGTTTAATAGGCCCCAGTGGAAACACCATATATTTT,few,-,TRBJ1-3,TRBV28
CASSPTQGGTNEKLFF,TGTGCCAGCAGCCCCACCCAAGGGGGAACTAATGAAAAACTGTTTTTT,-,-,TRBJ1-4,TRBV9
CATQHRNTEAFF,TGTGCCACCCAACACCGGAACACTGAAGCTTTCTTT,-,-,TRBJ1-1,TRBV25-1
CASSPRTGEETQYF,TGTGCCAGCTCACCAAGGACAGGGGAAGAGACCCAGTACTTC,few,TRBD1,TRBJ2-5,TRBV18
CASSAVGEKLFF,TGTGCCAGCAGTGCCGTGGGAGAGAAACTGTTTTTT,-,-,TRBJ1-4,TRBV2
CASSVGQGNSPLHF,TGTGCCAGCAGTGTGGGACAGGGGAATTCACCCCTCCACTTT,once,TRBD1,TRBJ1-6,TRBV2
CASSLASGQPQHF,TGTGCCAGCAGCTTGGCCTCAGGCCAGCCCCAGCATTTT,-,-,TRBJ1-5,TRBV5-6
CASSLTSGRAKDYNEQFF,TGTGCCAGCAGCTTAACTAGCGGGAGGGCAAAGGATTACAATGAGCAGTTCTTC,-,TRBD2,TRBJ2-1,TRBV7-9
CALGAEGHSPLHF,TGTGCCCTGGGAGCCGAAGGGCATTCACCCCTCCACTTT,few,-,TRBJ1-6,TRBV30
CSVEARPGLAVHNEQFF,TGCAGCGTTGAAGCCCGCCCGGGACTAGCGGTTCACAATGAGCAGTTCTTC,-,TRBD2,TRBJ2-1,TRBV29-1
CASSPPGTGKGTEAFF,TGCGCCAGCAGTCCCCCAGGGACAGGGAAGGGCACTGAAGCTTTCTTT,-,TRBD1,TRBJ1-1,TRBV5-1
CASSEASGRASHTQYF,TGTGCCAGCAGCGAAGCTAGCGGGAGGGCCAGTCATACGCAGTATTTT,-,TRBD2,TRBJ2-3,TRBV7-2
CASSFTQILNTEAFF,TGTGCCAGCAGCTTTACACAGATCTTGAACACTGAAGCTTTCTTT,once,-,TRBJ1-1,TRBV7-2
CASSTDGALGSEQYF,TGTGCCAGCAGCACAGACGGGGCCTTGGGGAGCGAGCAGTACTTC,-,-,TRBJ2-7,TRBV28
CASSSQGADYGYTF,TGTGCCAGCAGTTCACAGGGGGCTGACTATGGCTACACCTTC,-,TRBD1,TRBJ1-2,TRBV7-2
CSVLTSGRAPYEQYF,TGCAGCGTTCTCACTAGCGGGAGGGCCCCCTACGAGCAGTACTTC,-,TRBD2,TRBJ2-7,TRBV29-1
CTSSPPGLNTEAFF,TGTACCAGCTCACCACCGGGTCTGAACACTGAAGCTTTCTTT,-,-,TRBJ1-1,TRBV18
CAIRDSAGEQYF,TGTGCCATCAGGGACTCCGCAGGCGAGCAGTACTTC,-,-,TRBJ2-7,TRBV10-3
CASRQLTSGNTIYF,TGTGCCAGCAGACAGTTAACCTCTGGAAACACCATATATTTT,-,-,TRBJ1-3,TRBV2
CASSDSNYGYTF,TGTGCCAGCAGCGACAGCAACTATGGCTACACCTTC,-,-,TRBJ1-2,TRBV28
CASSLRPRVGDQPQHF,TGTGCCAGCAGTTTAAGGCCCAGGGTGGGCGATCAGCCCCAGCATTTT,-,-,TRBJ1-5,TRBV7-8
CASSRRQGSYNEQFF,TGTGCCAGCAGCAGAAGACAGGGCTCCTACAATGAGCAGTTCTTC,-,TRBD1,TRBJ2-1,TRBV5-6
CATSREAYSSYEQYF,TGTGCCACCAGCAGAGAAGCTTACAGCTCCTACGAGCAGTACTTC,-,-,TRBJ2-7,TRBV15
CASSLDWAGGAGTEAFF,TGCGCCAGCAGCTTGGACTGGGCAGGGGGCGCGGGCACTGAAGCTTTCTTT,-,TRBD1,TRBJ1-1,TRBV5-1
CASSRDSFSGNTIYF,TGTGCCAGCAGTCGGGACAGCTTCTCTGGAAACACCATATATTTT,-,TRBD1,TRBJ1-3,TRBV6-5
CASSYERGRNYGYTF,TGTGCCAGCAGTTACGAGCGGGGCAGAAACTATGGCTACACCTTC,-,-,TRBJ1-2,TRBV6-5
CASSFPENEKLFF,TGTGCCAGCAGCTTCCCTGAGAATGAAAAACTGTTTTTT,-,-,TRBJ1-4,TRBV5-5
CASSVDLGPEGSQYF,TGTGCCAGCAGCGTAGATCTAGGGCCCGAGGGGTCCCAGTACTTC,-,-,TRBJ2-5,TRBV9
CASSQEGSRSEQFF,TGTGCCAGCAGCCAAGAGGGTAGTAGGAGTGAGCAGTTCTTC,-,-,TRBJ2-1,TRBV14
CASSRDRLYGYTF,TGTGCCAGCAGTAGGGACAGACTCTATGGCTACACCTTC,-,TRBD1,TRBJ1-2,TRBV28
CASSLQSEGTQYF,TGTGCCAGCAGTTTACAGTCCGAGGGGACCCAGTACTTC,once,-,TRBJ2-5,TRBV27
CASSRDRGYEQYF,TGTGCCAGCAGCCGGGACAGGGGTTACGAGCAGTACTTC,-,TRBD1,TRBJ2-7,TRBV28
CASSVVAGTNTGELFF,TGTGCCAGCAGCGTAGTAGCGGGAACGAACACCGGGGAGCTGTTTTTT,-,TRBD2,TRBJ2-2,TRBV9
CASGMGGRTIEQYF,TGTGCCAGCGGAATGGGGGGGCGAACCATCGAGCAGTACTTC,-,-,TRBJ2-7,TRBV6-5
CASKGVSEQYF,TGTGCCAGTAAGGGAGTGTCCGAGCAGTACTTC,-,-,TRBJ2-7,TRBV19
CAWTSLDRTNEKLFF,TGTGCCTGGACCAGTCTGGACAGGACTAATGAAAAACTGTTTTTT,-,TRBD1,TRBJ1-4,TRBV30
CASTVYGGDSHYGYTF,TGTGCCAGTACCGTATATGGGGGGGACAGTCACTATGGCTACACCTTC,few,TRBD1,TRBJ1-2,TRBV19
CASSPPSLDQETQYF,TGTGCCAGCAGTCCGCCTTCCTTGGACCAAGAGACCCAGTACTTC,-,-,TRBJ2-5,TRBV28
CASTSGEGAAEAFF,TGTGCCAGCACTTCCGGGGAGGGGGCCGCTGAAGCTTTCTTT,-,TRBD1,TRBJ1-1,TRBV7-3
CASSLGRVAEAFF,TGTGCCAGCAGCTTAGGCAGGGTGGCTGAAGCTTTCTTT,-,-,TRBJ1-1,TRBV7-2
CATSRDLGGATGNTIYF,TGTGCCACCAGCAGAGATTTAGGGGGCGCGACGGGAAACACCATATATTTT,-,TRBD1,TRBJ1-3,TRBV15